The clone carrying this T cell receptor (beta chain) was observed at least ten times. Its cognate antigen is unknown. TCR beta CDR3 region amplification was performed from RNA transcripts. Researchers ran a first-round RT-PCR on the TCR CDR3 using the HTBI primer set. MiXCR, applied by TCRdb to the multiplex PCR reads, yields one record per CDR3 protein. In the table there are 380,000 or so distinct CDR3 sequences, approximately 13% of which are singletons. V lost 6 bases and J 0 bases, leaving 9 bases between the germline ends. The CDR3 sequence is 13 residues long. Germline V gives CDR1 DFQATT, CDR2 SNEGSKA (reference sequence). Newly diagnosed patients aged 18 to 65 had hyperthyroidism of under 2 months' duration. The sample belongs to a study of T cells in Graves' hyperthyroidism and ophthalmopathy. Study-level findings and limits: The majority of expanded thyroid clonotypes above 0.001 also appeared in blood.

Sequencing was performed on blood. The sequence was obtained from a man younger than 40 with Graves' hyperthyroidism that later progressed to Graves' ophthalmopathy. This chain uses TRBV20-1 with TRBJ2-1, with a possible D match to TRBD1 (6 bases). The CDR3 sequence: CSALRGSYNEQFF. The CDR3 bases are TGCAGTGCGCTCAGGGGCTCCTACAATGAGCAGTTCTTC.